This T cell receptor (beta chain) was identified during a study of T cells expressing NK-cell markers. At the level of the study: Cells sorted as CD3+CD56+NKG2C+, CD3+CD56+NKG2C- and CD3+CD56-NKG2C+ T cells supplied the TCR beta repertoires. HCMV seropositivity marked seven of the eight sequenced donors; one was seronegative.

The CDR3 extends over 14 amino acids. Germline V gives CDR1 KGHDR, CDR2 SFDVKD. TCRdb reprocessed the 5' RACE reads and keeps a single row for each CDR3 protein, giving no DNA. The ten most abundant clones cover roughly 10% of a sample with 350,000 to 400,000 distinct CDR3 sequences. Points from the study as a whole: The study found these clonotypes also leading the CD3+CD56-NKG2C+ fraction in four donors. Expanded NKG2C+ T cell clones had unclear HCMV specificity.

About this clonotype itself: No antigen is known for it.

Sequencing input: blood T cells: a sorted CD56 or NKG2C T cell subset, CD4+ or CD8+ T cells, or bulk PBMC T cells (not recorded which). The gene calls are TRBV24-1 and TRBJ2-7; lacking DNA, the TRBD2 call made by TCRdb goes unchecked. This sequence originates from a woman aged 50 to 60 in good health. Here the CDR3 reads CATSTKGLSYEQYF.